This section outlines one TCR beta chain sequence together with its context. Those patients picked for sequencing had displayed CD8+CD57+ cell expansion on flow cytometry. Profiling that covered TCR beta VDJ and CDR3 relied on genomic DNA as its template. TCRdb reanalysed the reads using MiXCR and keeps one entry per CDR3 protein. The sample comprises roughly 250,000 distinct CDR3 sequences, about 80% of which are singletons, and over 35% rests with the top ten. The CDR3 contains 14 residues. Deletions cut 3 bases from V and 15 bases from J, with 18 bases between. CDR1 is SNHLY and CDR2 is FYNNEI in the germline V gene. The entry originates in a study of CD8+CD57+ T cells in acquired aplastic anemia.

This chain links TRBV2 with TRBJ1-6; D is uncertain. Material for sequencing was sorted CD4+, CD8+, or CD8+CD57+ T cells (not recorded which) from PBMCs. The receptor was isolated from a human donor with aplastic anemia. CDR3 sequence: CASSDGGINSHLHF. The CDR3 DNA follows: TGTGCCAGCAGTGATGGCGGGATCAATTCGCACCTCCACTTT.